The next 27 T cell receptor beta chains were all read from a single sample in a study of Ad26.COV2.S vaccination and SARS-CoV-2 variants. The treatment here: about 20 received Ad26.COV2.S at low or high dose, single or two shots; about 5 received placebo; per-sample allocation not given. The samples date from day 63 after the first vaccine or placebo injection. Assay: immunoSEQ multiplex PCR; the TCRdb copy retains only in-frame clones and omits some. Of around 400,000 clones listed, roughly 90% are singletons. Specimen: peripheral blood, collected in a trial of Ad26.COV2.S vaccine versus placebo. These receptors were taken from a person between 18 and 59 years old who received the Ad26.COV2.S COVID-19 vaccine or a placebo.

This clone was recorded only once. As DNA, the CDR3 is TGTGCCAGCAGTTTCTTCGCGGACAGGGGGTTTGAAGAGACCCAGTACTTC. Translating it yields CASSFFADRGFEETQYF. The chain employs TRBV6-2 or TRBV6-3 and TRBJ2-5; 10 bases are a match to TRBD1. Unmatched junction bases numbered 11, after V lost 4 bases and J lost 3 bases. Germline CDR1 MNHEY, CDR2 SVGEGT. The CDR3 totals 17 residues.

The chain carries TRBV5-8 and TRBJ2-3, with D perhaps matching TRBD2 (5 bases). CDR1 and CDR2 (germline): SGHTS, YDEGEE. V was cut by 1 base and J by 2 bases, with 14 bases left in between. CDR3 size: 16 residues. The CDR3 protein is CASSLLTDLHTDTQYF. In DNA form, the CDR3 reads TGTGCCAGCAGCTTGCTAACGGACTTACACACAGATACGCAGTATTTT.

This clone was counted a few times. This sequence joins TRBV6-2 or TRBV6-3 and TRBJ2-7, with 11 bases that match TRBD2. This CDR3 is built from 16 residues. The trim removed 0 bases at V and 5 bases at J, leaving 6 bases unmatched. Germline assignment: CDR1 MNHEY and CDR2 SVGEGT. The CDR3 protein is CASSYSRLAGGDEQYF. CDR3 nucleotide sequence: TGTGCCAGCAGTTACTCGCGGTTAGCGGGAGGGGACGAGCAGTACTTC.

This clone was counted once. The V call is TRBV7-6, the J call TRBJ2-5; TRBD2 matches at 10 bases. The V and J ends lost 4 bases and 5 bases, in that order; junction bases with no gene match: 7. The CDR3 sequence is 15 residues long. Germline values: CDR1 SGHVS, CDR2 FNYEAQ. The CDR3 DNA reads TGTGCCAGCAGCTCAAGCGGGAGGGAGGGGGAGACCCAGTACTTC. Translation gives CASSSSGREGETQYF.

The CDR3: CASSQTKQTGADWAFF. CDR3 nucleotide sequence: TGTGCCAGCAGCCAGACCAAACAAACAGGGGCTGATTGGGCTTTCTTT. The chain is built from TRBV5-4 and TRBJ1-1, with TRBD1 matching over 7 bases. Germline V gives CDR1 SGHNT, CDR2 YYREEE (reference sequence). V lost 4 bases to trimming and J lost 11 bases; unmatched junction nucleotides: 20. This CDR3 has 16 amino acids.

The chain couples TRBV27 to TRBJ2-7; 12 positions agree with TRBD1. With 5 bases clipped from V and 3 bases from J, the junction kept 17 bases outside the gene matches. Germline values: CDR1 MNHEY, CDR2 SMNVEV (reference sequence). The CDR3 sequence is 19 residues long. The CDR3 bases are TGTGCCAGCAGTCCCAAACCGGGACAGGGGGCGTTTGGAATCTACGAGCAGTACTTC. It codes for CASSPKPGQGAFGIYEQYF.

This clone has a handful of counts. This chain connects TRBV5-1 to TRBJ2-7; weak D call: TRBD2 (5 bases). Per the germline V gene, CDR1 is SGHRS and CDR2 is YFSETQ. The V and J ends lost 1 base and 0 bases respectively, with 8 bases between them. The CDR3 extends over 14 amino acids. CDR3 DNA sequence: TGCGCCAGCAGCTTGACGGGAAACTCCTACGAGCAGTACTTC. Translating it yields CASSLTGNSYEQYF.

The count of this clone is one. V usage is TRBV2 and J usage is TRBJ2-3, with D unresolved. V shed 3 bases and J shed 2 bases, with 18 bases lying between them. The CDR3 runs to 17 residues. Germline V lookup: CDR1 SNHLY, CDR2 FYNNEI. This chain's CDR3 is CASSDVETPGDTDTQYF. In DNA form, the CDR3 reads TGTGCCAGCAGTGATGTCGAGACCCCAGGCGACACAGATACGCAGTATTTT.

This rearrangement joins TRBV6-5 to TRBJ2-7; unclear D gene. The CDR3 covers 15 residues. V was trimmed by 0 bases and J by 2 bases, leaving 11 bases between them. Germline lookup yields CDR1 MNHEY and CDR2 SVGAGI. As DNA, the CDR3 is TGTGCCAGCAGTTACTCGCAGGCGGTTACCTACGAGCAGTACTTC. It specifies CASSYSQAVTYEQYF.

The V call is TRBV6-6, the J call TRBJ1-5; D remains unclear. This CDR3 region has 12 residues. V lost 7 bases, J lost 2 bases, and 6 bases lay in between. Germline lookup yields CDR1 MNHNY and CDR2 SVGAGI (reference sequence). CDR3 bases: TGTGCCAGCACTGATGGCAATCAGCCCCAGCATTTT. It encodes CASTDGNQPQHF.

V and J are TRBV7-2 and TRBJ1-3; D is ambiguous. V lost 4 bases and J 4 bases, leaving 17 bases between the germline ends. The germline V gene has CDR1 SGHTA and CDR2 FQGNSA. This CDR3 is built from 16 residues. CDR3 in DNA: TGTGCCAGCAGCTCCCAGATAAGAAGCTCCGGAAACACCATATATTTT. Amino acid sequence: CASSSQIRSSGNTIYF.

Only one count was recorded for this clone. The rearrangement uses TRBV6-6 and TRBJ2-5, with D perhaps assigned TRBD1 or TRBD2 (5 bases each). The CDR3 length is 13 residues. Germline values: CDR1 MNHNY, CDR2 SVGAGI (reference sequence). V shed 6 bases and J shed 5 bases, with 13 bases lying between them. CDR3 nucleotide sequence: TGTGCCAGCAGGGAGGCAGGGCGGGAGACCCAGTACTTC. Amino acid sequence: CASREAGRETQYF.

The rearrangement links TRBV18 to TRBJ1-1; no clear D. The CDR3 runs 14 residues. From germline, CDR1 is KGHSH and CDR2 LQKENI. The ends were cut back, 3 bases at V and 0 bases at J, with 8 bases in the middle. The CDR3, as DNA: TGTGCCAGCTCACCCGCAGCGATGAACACTGAAGCTTTCTTT. Translation gives CASSPAAMNTEAFF.

This clone occurred a few times. The chain couples TRBV30 to TRBJ2-5; 8 bases are shared with TRBD2. Per the germline V gene, CDR1 is GTSNPN and CDR2 is SVGIG (reference sequence). The CDR3 contains 14 residues. Germline trimming cut 3 bases from V and 4 bases from J; bases unmatched to any gene: 7. CDR3 protein: CAWRTGGAGETQYF. Here the CDR3 DNA reads TGTGCCTGGAGAACCGGGGGGGCTGGAGAGACCCAGTACTTC.

The gene calls are TRBV4-1 and TRBJ2-3, with D possibly matching TRBD2 (6 bases). Per the germline V gene, CDR1 is MGHRA and CDR2 is YSYEKL. The germline V and J ends were trimmed by 0 bases and 1 base, with 14 bases remaining between them. This CDR3 is 17 amino acids long. CDR3 bases: TGCGCCAGCAGCCAAGATGATGGCGGGATAGGCACAGATACGCAGTATTTT. Amino acids: CASSQDDGGIGTDTQYF.

The chain combines TRBV9 with TRBJ2-3, with D perhaps TRBD2 (7 bases). CDR1 and CDR2 from the germline V gene are SGDLS and YYNGEE. V was cut by 6 bases and J by 0 bases, with 17 bases left in between. This CDR3 is built from 16 residues. The CDR3 DNA reads TGTGCCAGCACCCGGGGGGCCGGTACTAGCACAGATACGCAGTATTTT. It translates to CASTRGAGTSTDTQYF.

The chain joins TRBV3-1 (or the pseudogene TRBV3-2) to TRBJ2-5; TRBD1 agrees at 9 bases. The CDR3 length is 15 residues. V was pared by 5 bases and J by 5 bases, with 9 bases of the junction left unmatched. The germline V gene has CDR1 LGHDT and CDR2 YNNKEL (reference sequence). The CDR3 loop reads CASSYEQGAGETQYF. The CDR3 DNA sequence: TGTGCCAGCAGCTACGAACAGGGGGCAGGTGAGACCCAGTACTTC.

The chain joins TRBV7-9 to TRBJ2-5, with D possibly being TRBD2 (5 bases). V lost 7 bases, J lost 1 base, and 16 bases lay in between. Germline CDR1 reads SEHNR; CDR2 reads FQNEAQ (reference sequence). This CDR3 contains 15 residues. This chain's CDR3 is CASTPAGPIQETQYF. DNA for the CDR3: TGTGCCAGCACTCCCGCGGGCCCGATCCAAGAGACCCAGTACTTC.

This chain joins TRBV28 and TRBJ1-2, with a weak D call TRBD1 (5 bases). V lost 5 bases, J lost 2 bases, and 6 bases lay in between. Germline V CDR1 and CDR2: MDHEN, SYDVKM. This CDR3 spans 12 amino acids. Written as DNA, the CDR3 is TGTGCCAGCAGTGGGGCAAACTATGGCTACACCTTC. Translating gives CASSGANYGYTF.

The chain joins TRBV28 to TRBJ1-1; D gene uncertain. This CDR3 is built from 14 residues. Germline V gene data show CDR1 as MDHEN and CDR2 as SYDVKM. V was pared by 3 bases and J by 0 bases, with 8 bases between. This CDR3 reads CASSFRFMNTEAFF. The DNA for the CDR3 is TGTGCCAGCAGTTTTAGATTCATGAACACTGAAGCTTTCTTT.

The table lists this clone with a few counts. J is TRBJ1-1 and V is TRBV6-5; D unclear. Trimming removed 4 bases from V and 3 bases from J, with 15 bases in between. This CDR3 comprises 15 residues. Germline V gene sequence: CDR1 MNHEY, CDR2 SVGAGI. The CDR3 DNA is TGTGCCAGCAGTTCCAGGACCGCCCATCACACTGAAGCTTTCTTT. It yields the protein CASSSRTAHHTEAFF.

The chain uses TRBV28 and TRBJ2-7, with D perhaps being TRBD1 or TRBD2 (5 bases each). Per the germline V gene, CDR1 is MDHEN and CDR2 is SYDVKM. V was trimmed by 1 base and J by 5 bases, leaving 18 bases between them. CDR3 length: 16 residues. The CDR3 sequence is CASSLFTGTREHEQYF. CDR3 DNA sequence: TGTGCCAGCAGTTTATTCACCGGGACCAGGGAGCACGAGCAGTACTTC.

This sequence joins TRBV19 and TRBJ1-1; the match to TRBD1 covers 10 bases. V was pared by 4 bases and J by 8 bases, with 4 bases of the junction left unmatched. The germline V gene has CDR1 LNHDA and CDR2 SQIVND (reference sequence). The CDR3 extends over 13 amino acids. The CDR3 nucleotides read TGTGCCAGTAGTACCTCGACAGGGGGCGAAGCTTTCTTT. It encodes CASSTSTGGEAFF.

The genes are TRBV7-2 and TRBJ2-3, with D unresolved. Germline CDR1 reads SGHTA; CDR2 reads FQGNSA. The CDR3 loop spans 11 amino acids. V lost 5 bases and J 7 bases, leaving 7 bases between the germline ends. CDR3 loop: CASSPAHTQYF. The CDR3 nucleotides read TGTGCCAGCAGCCCTGCTCATACGCAGTATTTT.

This CDR3 reads CAISESRSGYEQYF. In nucleotides, the CDR3 is TGTGCCATCAGTGAGTCGAGGAGTGGCTACGAGCAGTACTTC. This chain connects TRBV10-3 to TRBJ2-7, with D unresolved. This CDR3 comprises 14 residues. From germline, CDR1 is ENHRY and CDR2 SYGVKD. Deletions cut 0 bases from V and 3 bases from J, with 9 bases between.

This chain joins TRBV29-1 and TRBJ2-7, with D maybe TRBD2 (6 bases). V lost 5 bases and J 0 bases, leaving 11 bases between the germline ends. The CDR3 has 13 amino acids. Per germline, CDR1 SQVTM and CDR2 ANQGSEA. The chain's CDR3 is CSVSRGNSYEQYF. DNA of the CDR3: TGCAGCGTTTCGCGCGGGAACTCCTACGAGCAGTACTTC.

The V call is TRBV6-5, the J call TRBJ1-1, with D maybe TRBD1 (5 bases). Trimming removed 6 bases from V and 6 bases from J, with 20 bases in between. This CDR3 region has 15 residues. CDR1 and CDR2 (germline): MNHEY, SVGAGI. Here the CDR3 DNA reads TGTGCCAGCAGCCCAACAGGAGGCCTGGGCGCTGAAGCTTTCTTT. This encodes CASSPTGGLGAEAFF.